Below, 17 T cell receptor beta chains from the same sample are listed, as sequenced in a study of shared clonotypes between healthy human individuals. Libraries were prepared by immunoSEQ multiplex PCR; TCRdb keeps only in-frame clonotypes and omits some of them. The data contain 2 million to 3 million clones, around 94% of them singletons. The sample comprised naive CD4+ T cells sorted from blood. Sample subset: CD45RA+ positively selected. The receptors were gathered from a man between 18 and 35 years old in good health.

The V call is TRBV4-3, the J call TRBJ1-1; D is perhaps TRBD1 (5 bases). Per germline, CDR1 LGHNA and CDR2 YSLEER. V shed 4 bases and J shed 2 bases, with 11 bases lying between them. The CDR3 totals 14 residues. CDR3 sequence: CASSLGAANTEAFF. The CDR3 DNA reads TGCGCCAGCAGCCTCGGGGCGGCAAACACTGAAGCTTTCTTT.

This chain links TRBV4-1 with TRBJ1-4; TRBD1 aligns across 9 bases. V was pared by 3 bases and J by 7 bases, with 6 bases of the junction left unmatched. Germline CDR1 MGHRA, CDR2 YSYEKL. The CDR3 consists of 15 residues. In nucleotides, the CDR3 is TGCGCCAGCAGCCAGCCGGGACAGGGTATTGAAAAACTGTTTTTT. The encoded protein is CASSQPGQGIEKLFF.

This clone was detected a few times. J is TRBJ1-1 and V is TRBV30; tentative D call: TRBD1 (6 bases). Germline lookup yields CDR1 GTSNPN and CDR2 SVGIG (reference sequence). The CDR3 covers 12 residues. V was shortened by 4 bases and J by 5 bases, with 11 bases between the two germline ends. The CDR3 protein is CAWTTGRTEAFF. In DNA form, the CDR3 reads TGTGCCTGGACAACAGGGAGGACTGAAGCTTTCTTT.

The CDR3 loop is CAIRSSGGSTDTQYF. The CDR3 bases are TGTGCCATCAGGTCTAGCGGGGGGAGCACAGATACGCAGTATTTT. The chain links TRBV10-3 to TRBJ2-3; the match to TRBD2 covers 11 bases. The CDR3 runs 15 residues. V gave up 6 bases and J gave up 0 bases; unmatched junction bases: 2. Germline V gene data show CDR1 as ENHRY and CDR2 as SYGVKD.

The rearrangement joins TRBV13 to TRBJ2-3; D is perhaps TRBD2 (6 bases). Germline V CDR1 and CDR2: PRHDT, FYEKMQ (reference sequence). This CDR3 has 16 residues. Trimming took off 4 bases at V and 0 bases at J, with 14 bases between the two ends. Here the CDR3 reads CASSSRLGTSTDTQYF. The DNA of the CDR3 is TGTGCCAGCAGCTCAAGACTAGGCACTAGCACAGATACGCAGTATTTT.

The rearrangement joins TRBV5-1 to TRBJ2-5; TRBD2 aligns across 15 bases. This CDR3 is 16 amino acids long. Looked up from germline, CDR1 is SGHRS and CDR2 is YFSETQ. J was trimmed by 2 bases and V by 7 bases; bases with no gene match: 6. The CDR3 region is CASGPGTSGGQETQYF. CDR3 sequence (DNA): TGCGCCAGCGGTCCCGGGACTAGCGGGGGGCAAGAGACCCAGTACTTC.

The chain employs TRBV19 and TRBJ1-5, with a possible D match to TRBD1 (5 bases). The CDR3 runs 17 residues. Trimming shortened V by 3 bases and J by 5 bases, and 20 bases separated the two germline ends. The germline gives CDR1 LNHDA, CDR2 SQIVND (reference sequence). CDR3 nucleotides: TGTGCCAGTAGTATTGAAGTGGCCACAGGTAATTATCAGCCCCAGCATTTT. Its translation is CASSIEVATGNYQPQHF.

The V and J genes are TRBV5-4 and TRBJ2-2, with D possibly matching TRBD2 (7 bases). Trimming stripped 4 bases from V and 4 bases from J, with 14 bases between. Per the germline V gene, CDR1 is SGHNT and CDR2 is YYREEE (reference sequence). The CDR3 extends over 15 amino acids. The CDR3 is CASSPGGGRTGELFF. The CDR3 DNA reads as TGTGCCAGCAGCCCTGGGGGGGGCCGCACCGGGGAGCTGTTTTTT. Using reference TRBV5-4 and TRBJ2-2 for the parts outside the CDR3, the full variable domain is ETGVTQSPTHLIKTRGQQVTLRCSSQSGHNTVSWYQQALGQGPQFIFQYYREEENGRGNFPPRFSGLQFPNYSSELNVNALELDDSALYLCASSPGGGRTGELFFGEGSRLTVL.

The chain combines TRBV2 with TRBJ2-4; D tentatively reads TRBD1 or TRBD2 (5 bases each). Trimming left V 0 bases short and J 1 base short, with 16 bases between. CDR1 and CDR2 from the germline V gene are SNHLY and FYNNEI. This CDR3 is 18 amino acids long. Here the CDR3 reads CASSEALLGTAAKNIQYF. The CDR3 bases are TGTGCCAGCAGTGAAGCGCTTCTTGGGACGGCCGCCAAAAACATTCAGTACTTC.

This sequence joins TRBV7-6 and TRBJ1-1, with a tentative D call TRBD1 (5 bases). The CDR3 consists of 15 residues. CDR1 and CDR2 (germline): SGHVS, FNYEAQ. V lost 0 bases and J 4 bases, leaving 12 bases between the germline ends. CDR3: CASSLAAGDGTEAFF. The DNA for the CDR3 is TGTGCCAGCAGCTTAGCTGCCGGGGACGGCACTGAAGCTTTCTTT.

Note on this clone: One junction end does not reproduce the germline sequence, and a read error may be involved. This chain links TRBV11-3 with TRBJ2-1; possibly TRBD1 for D (5 bases). The CDR3 consists of 15 residues. Germline assignment: CDR1 SGHNT and CDR2 YENEEA. DNA of the CDR3: TGTGCCAGCAGCGTAGACAGTGGCTCCTACAATGAGCAGTTCTTC. Residues: CASSVDSGSYNEQFF. Combining the CDR3 with reference TRBV11-3 and TRBJ2-1 gives the whole variable domain EAGVVQSPRYKIIEKKQPVAFWCNPISGHNTLYWYLQNLGQGPELLIRYENEEAVDDSQLPKDRFSAERLKGVDSTLKIQPAELGDSAVYLCASSVDSGSYNEQFFGPGTRLTVL.

CDR3 nucleotides: TGTGCCAGCAGCAACAGGGGCCTGAACACTGAAGCTTTCTTT. This encodes CASSNRGLNTEAFF. The chain uses TRBV21-1 and TRBJ1-1; the table assigns TRBD1, which was not confirmed against the DNA. TRBV21-1 is a documented pseudogene. The CDR3 spans 14 residues.

The CDR3 region has the DNA TGCGCCAGCACCGTACAGGGCCCTAATGAAAAACTGTTTTTT. As protein: CASTVQGPNEKLFF. This chain uses TRBV5-1 with TRBJ1-4; tentatively, D is TRBD1 (6 bases). V lost 6 bases to trimming and J lost 3 bases, with 12 bases between them. The CDR3 is 14 amino acids. Germline lookup yields CDR1 SGHRS and CDR2 YFSETQ.

The chain recombines TRBV29-1 with TRBJ1-1; the D is unclear. Per germline, CDR1 SQVTM and CDR2 ANQGSEA. The CDR3 has 13 residues. V shed 6 bases and J shed 0 bases, with 11 bases lying between them. DNA for the CDR3: TGCAGCGTCGCCCCCAGGATGAACACTGAAGCTTTCTTT. Amino acids: CSVAPRMNTEAFF.

Turning to this clone: Other DNA sequences in this sample translate to the same CDR3. V is TRBV11-3 and J is TRBJ2-2; D is perhaps TRBD1 (5 bases). Trimming removed 0 bases at V and 5 bases at J, with 7 bases between. The CDR3 consists of 14 residues. Per the germline V gene, CDR1 is SGHNT and CDR2 is YENEEA. CDR3 residues: CASSLDRGTGELFF. CDR3 DNA: TGTGCCAGCAGCTTAGATAGGGGTACCGGGGAGCTGTTTTTT.

The chain uses TRBV7-2 and TRBJ2-7; D is uncertain. The V and J ends lost 1 base and 0 bases respectively, with 16 bases between them. The CDR3 has 17 residues. CDR1 SGHTA and CDR2 FQGNSA come from the germline V gene. The CDR3 coding sequence is TGTGCCAGCAGCTTAGATGCCGGCGGCTGGAGCTCCTACGAGCAGTACTTC. Translation gives CASSLDAGGWSSYEQYF.

The genes are TRBV5-1 and TRBJ1-6; D unresolved. The CDR3 extends over 13 amino acids. Germline CDR1 SGHRS, CDR2 YFSETQ. The V end lost 0 bases, the J end lost 6 bases, and 4 bases lay between the germline ends. The CDR3 reads CASSLASNSPLHF. The CDR3 bases are TGCGCCAGCAGCTTGGCCTCTAATTCACCCCTCCACTTT.